These 4 T cell receptor beta chains were all obtained from the same sample, sequenced in a study of cytotoxic CD8 clonotypes in ibrutinib-treated CLL. The assay was immunoSEQ multiplex PCR, and TCRdb's table has in-frame clones only and misses some. The table lists 29,000 or so clones, almost 70% of them singletons. Material: PBMCs, obtained after 24 months of ibrutinib treatment. The origin of the receptors is a human donor with chronic lymphocytic leukemia.

The table lists this clone with a count of one. The chain is built from TRBV9 and TRBJ1-3; D is unclear. The CDR3 is 14 residues long. In germline, CDR1 is SGDLS, CDR2 YYNGEE. V was pared by 0 bases and J by 0 bases, with 4 bases between. The CDR3 loop is CASSVESSGNTIYF. The DNA for the CDR3 is TGTGCCAGCAGCGTAGAGAGCTCTGGAAACACCATATATTTT.

The chain is built from TRBV30 and TRBJ2-7; possible D gene TRBD2, 5 bases. CDR3 size: 13 residues. The ends were cut back, 1 base at V and 2 bases at J, with 9 bases in the middle. CDR1 is GTSNPN, CDR2 SVGIG, per germline (reference sequence). The CDR3 here is CAWSDGVPYEQYF. The CDR3 coding sequence is TGTGCCTGGAGTGACGGGGTACCCTACGAGCAGTACTTC.

This clone has only one observation. The chain has TRBV6-1 and TRBJ2-7, with D possibly being TRBD1 (5 bases). Germline-derived CDR1 and CDR2 are MNHNS and SASEGT. This CDR3 contains 12 residues. V gave up 7 bases and J gave up 2 bases, with 9 bases separating them. The CDR3: CASNDSPYEQYF. The CDR3 nucleotides are TGTGCCAGCAATGACAGCCCCTACGAGCAGTACTTC.

This clone was detected only once. The CDR3 DNA is TGTGCCAGCAGCGCCACGACTCAGGGCTACGAGCAGTACTTC. This encodes CASSATTQGYEQYF. This chain joins TRBV9 and TRBJ2-7; D might be TRBD1 (5 bases). The CDR3 runs to 14 residues. The germline V and J ends were trimmed by 3 bases and 3 bases, with 13 bases remaining between them. Germline V gene sequence: CDR1 SGDLS, CDR2 YYNGEE. Looking up the rest from reference TRBV9 and TRBJ2-7 gives the full variable domain: DSGVTQTPKHLITATGQRVTLRCSPRSGDLSVYWYQQSLDQGLQFLIQYYNGEERAKGNILERFSAQQFPDLHSELNLSSLELGDSALYFCASSATTQGYEQYFGPGTRLTVT.